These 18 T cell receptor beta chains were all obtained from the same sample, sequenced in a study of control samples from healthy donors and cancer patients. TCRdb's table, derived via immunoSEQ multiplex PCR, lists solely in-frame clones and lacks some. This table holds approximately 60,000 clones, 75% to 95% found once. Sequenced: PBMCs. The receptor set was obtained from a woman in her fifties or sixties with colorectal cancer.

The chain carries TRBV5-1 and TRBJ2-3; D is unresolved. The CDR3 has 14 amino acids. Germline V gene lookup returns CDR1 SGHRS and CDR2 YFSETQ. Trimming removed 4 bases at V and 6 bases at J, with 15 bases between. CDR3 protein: CASSHRAGRDTQYF. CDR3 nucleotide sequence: TGCGCCAGCAGCCACCGGGCCGGGCGGGATACGCAGTATTTT. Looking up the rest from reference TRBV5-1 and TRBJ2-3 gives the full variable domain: KAGVTQTPRYLIKTRGQQVTLSCSPISGHRSVSWYQQTPGQGLQFLFEYFSETQRNKGNFPGRFSGRQFSNSRSEMNVSTLELGDSALYLCASSHRAGRDTQYFGPGTRLTVL.

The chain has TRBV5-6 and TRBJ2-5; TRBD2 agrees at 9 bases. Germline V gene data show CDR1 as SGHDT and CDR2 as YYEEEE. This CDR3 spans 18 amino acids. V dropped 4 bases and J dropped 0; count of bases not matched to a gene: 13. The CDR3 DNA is TGTGCCAGCAGCACACACCCTCGCGGGGGGGTGTACCAAGAGACCCAGTACTTC. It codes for CASSTHPRGGVYQETQYF. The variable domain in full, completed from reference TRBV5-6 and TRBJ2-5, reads DAGVTQSPTHLIKTRGQQVTLRCSPKSGHDTVSWYQQALGQGPQFIFQYYEEEERQRGNFPDRFSGHQFPNYSSELNVNALLLGDSALYLCASSTHPRGGVYQETQYFGPGTRLLVL.

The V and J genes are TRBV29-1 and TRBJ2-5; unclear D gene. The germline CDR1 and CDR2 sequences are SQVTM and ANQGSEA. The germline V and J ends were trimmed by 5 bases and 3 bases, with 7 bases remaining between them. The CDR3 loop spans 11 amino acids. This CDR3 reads CSVQSEETQYF. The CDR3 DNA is TGCAGCGTTCAGAGTGAAGAGACCCAGTACTTC.

The DNA of the CDR3 is TGTGCCAGCTCCCAGACTAGCGGGACATCACCTAGCACAGATACGCAGTATTTT. Translating it yields CASSQTSGTSPSTDTQYF. The rearrangement links TRBV18 to TRBJ2-3; TRBD2 matches at 11 bases. V lost 6 bases and J lost 0; bases outside the gene matches: 11. The CDR3 has 18 residues. Per the germline V gene, CDR1 is KGHSH and CDR2 is LQKENI.

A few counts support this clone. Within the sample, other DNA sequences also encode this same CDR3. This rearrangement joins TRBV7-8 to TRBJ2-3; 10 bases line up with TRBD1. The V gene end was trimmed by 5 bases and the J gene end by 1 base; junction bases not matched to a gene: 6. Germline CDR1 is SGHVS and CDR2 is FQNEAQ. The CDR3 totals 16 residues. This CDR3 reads CASSPRDRGGTDTQYF. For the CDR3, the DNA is TGTGCCAGCAGCCCCCGGGACAGGGGAGGCACAGATACGCAGTATTTT.

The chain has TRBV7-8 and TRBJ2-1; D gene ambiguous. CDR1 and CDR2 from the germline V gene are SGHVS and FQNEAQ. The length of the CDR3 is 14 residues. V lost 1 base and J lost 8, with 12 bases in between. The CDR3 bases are TGTGCCAGCAGCTTAGTACCCATCAACGATGAGCAGTTCTTC. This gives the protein CASSLVPINDEQFF.

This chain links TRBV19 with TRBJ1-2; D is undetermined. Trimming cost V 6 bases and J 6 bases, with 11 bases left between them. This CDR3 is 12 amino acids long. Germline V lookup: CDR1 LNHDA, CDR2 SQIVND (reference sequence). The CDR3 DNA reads TGTGCCAGTAGCCCATCGGGTAATGGCTACACCTTC. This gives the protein CASSPSGNGYTF.

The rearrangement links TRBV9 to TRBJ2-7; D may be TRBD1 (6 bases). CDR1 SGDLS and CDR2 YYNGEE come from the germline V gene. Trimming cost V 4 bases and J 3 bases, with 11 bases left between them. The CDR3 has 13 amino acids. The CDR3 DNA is TGTGCCAGCAGCTCGCCGGACAGCTACGAGCAGTACTTC. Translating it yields CASSSPDSYEQYF. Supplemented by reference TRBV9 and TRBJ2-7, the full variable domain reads DSGVTQTPKHLITATGQRVTLRCSPRSGDLSVYWYQQSLDQGLQFLIQYYNGEERAKGNILERFSAQQFPDLHSELNLSSLELGDSALYFCASSSPDSYEQYFGPGTRLTVT.

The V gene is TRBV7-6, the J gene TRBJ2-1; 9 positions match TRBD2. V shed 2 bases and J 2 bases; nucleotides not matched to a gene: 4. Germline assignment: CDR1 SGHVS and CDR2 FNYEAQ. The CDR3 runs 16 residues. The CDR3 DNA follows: TGTGCCAGCAGCTTAACAAGCGGGGGGACCTACAATGAGCAGTTCTTC. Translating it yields CASSLTSGGTYNEQFF.

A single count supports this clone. CDR3 sequence: CASSALGPLYRTDTQYF. CDR3 nucleotides: TGCGCCAGCAGCGCACTAGGACCCCTTTACCGCACAGATACGCAGTATTTT. This chain connects TRBV5-1 to TRBJ2-3, with D maybe TRBD2 (5 bases). Trimming took 4 bases from V and 1 from J, leaving 19 bases between them. This CDR3 has 17 amino acids. Germline-derived CDR1 and CDR2 are SGHRS and YFSETQ.

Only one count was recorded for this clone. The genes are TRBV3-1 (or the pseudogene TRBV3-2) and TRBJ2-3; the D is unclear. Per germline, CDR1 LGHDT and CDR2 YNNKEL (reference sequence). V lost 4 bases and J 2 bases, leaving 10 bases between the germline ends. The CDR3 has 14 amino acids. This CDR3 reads CASSLGPDTDTQYF. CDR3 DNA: TGTGCCAGCAGCCTCGGACCTGACACAGATACGCAGTATTTT.

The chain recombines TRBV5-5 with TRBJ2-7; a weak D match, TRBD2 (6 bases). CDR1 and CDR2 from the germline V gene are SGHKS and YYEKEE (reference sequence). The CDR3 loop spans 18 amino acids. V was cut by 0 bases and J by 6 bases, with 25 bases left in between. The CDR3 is CASSLERAGASRGSEQYF. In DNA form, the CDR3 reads TGTGCCAGCAGCTTGGAGCGGGCAGGCGCCTCGCGAGGGAGCGAGCAGTACTTC.

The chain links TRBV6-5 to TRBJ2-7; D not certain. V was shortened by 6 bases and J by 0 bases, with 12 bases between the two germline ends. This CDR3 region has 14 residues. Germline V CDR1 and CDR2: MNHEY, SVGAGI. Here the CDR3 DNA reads TGTGCCAGCAGAGGGCACGGAAGCTCCTACGAGCAGTACTTC. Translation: CASRGHGSSYEQYF.

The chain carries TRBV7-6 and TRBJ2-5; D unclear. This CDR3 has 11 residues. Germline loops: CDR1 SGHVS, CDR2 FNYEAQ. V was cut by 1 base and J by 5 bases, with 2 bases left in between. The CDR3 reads CASSLDETQYF. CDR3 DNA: TGTGCCAGCAGCTTAGACGAGACCCAGTACTTC.

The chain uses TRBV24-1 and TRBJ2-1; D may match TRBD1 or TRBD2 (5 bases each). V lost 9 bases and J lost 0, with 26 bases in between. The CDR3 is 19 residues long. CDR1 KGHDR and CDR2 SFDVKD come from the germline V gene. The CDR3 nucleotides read TGTGCCACCTCTGGGGCAATCGGGGCCTCTTCGGGCTCCTACAATGAGCAGTTCTTC. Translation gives CATSGAIGASSGSYNEQFF.

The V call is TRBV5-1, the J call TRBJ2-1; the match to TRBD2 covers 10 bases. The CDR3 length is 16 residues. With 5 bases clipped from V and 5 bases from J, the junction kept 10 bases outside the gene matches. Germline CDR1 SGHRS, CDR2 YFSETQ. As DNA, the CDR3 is TGCGCCAGCAGAGTTATTGGACTAGCGGAAAACAATGAGCAGTTCTTC. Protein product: CASRVIGLAENNEQFF.

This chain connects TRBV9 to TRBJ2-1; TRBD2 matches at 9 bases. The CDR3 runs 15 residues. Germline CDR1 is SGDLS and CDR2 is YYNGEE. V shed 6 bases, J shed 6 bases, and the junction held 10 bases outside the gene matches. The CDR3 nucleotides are TGTGCCAGCAATGAGGGACGTAGCGGGGGCAATGAGCAGTTCTTC. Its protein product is CASNEGRSGGNEQFF.

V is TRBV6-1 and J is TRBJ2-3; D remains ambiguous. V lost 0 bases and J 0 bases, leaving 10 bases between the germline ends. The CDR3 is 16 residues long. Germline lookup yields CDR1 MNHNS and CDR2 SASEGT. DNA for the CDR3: TGTGCCAGCAGTGAAGCGGGCGTTTCTAGCACAGATACGCAGTATTTT. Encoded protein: CASSEAGVSSTDTQYF.